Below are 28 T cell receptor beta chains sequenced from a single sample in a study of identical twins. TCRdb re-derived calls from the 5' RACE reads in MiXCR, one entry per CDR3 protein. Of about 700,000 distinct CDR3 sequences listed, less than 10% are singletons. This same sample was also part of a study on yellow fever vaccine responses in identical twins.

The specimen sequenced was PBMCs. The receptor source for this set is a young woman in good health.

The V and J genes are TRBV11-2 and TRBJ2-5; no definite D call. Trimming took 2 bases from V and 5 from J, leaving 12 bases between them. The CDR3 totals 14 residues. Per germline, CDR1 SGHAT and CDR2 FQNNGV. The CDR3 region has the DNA TGTGCCAGCAGCTTATTGGCGATAGGGGAGACCCAGTACTTC. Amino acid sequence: CASSLLAIGETQYF.

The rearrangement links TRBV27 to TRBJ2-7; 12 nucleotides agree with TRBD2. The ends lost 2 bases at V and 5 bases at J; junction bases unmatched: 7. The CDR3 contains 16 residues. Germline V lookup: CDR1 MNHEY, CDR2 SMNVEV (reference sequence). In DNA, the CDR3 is TGTGCCAGCAGTTTACTAGCGGGAGGGCCGGTCCACGAGCAGTACTTC. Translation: CASSLLAGGPVHEQYF.

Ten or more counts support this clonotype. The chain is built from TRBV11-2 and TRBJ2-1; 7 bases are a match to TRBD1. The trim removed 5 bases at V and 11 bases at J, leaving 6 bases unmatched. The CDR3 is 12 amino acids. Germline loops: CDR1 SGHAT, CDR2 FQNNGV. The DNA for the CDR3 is TGTGCCAGCAGCCAAGACAGGGCCCAGCAGTTCTTC. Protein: CASSQDRAQQFF.

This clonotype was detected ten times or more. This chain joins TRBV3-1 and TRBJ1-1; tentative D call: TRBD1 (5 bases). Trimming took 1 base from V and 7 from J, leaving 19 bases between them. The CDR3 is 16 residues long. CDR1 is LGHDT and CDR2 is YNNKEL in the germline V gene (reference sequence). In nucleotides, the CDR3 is TGTGCCAGCAGCCAAGGAGCTCGGAACAGGAATTTTGAAGCTTTCTTT. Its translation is CASSQGARNRNFEAFF.

Here the CDR3 reads CASSYSGQGSSETQYF. CDR3 DNA: TGTGCCAGCAGTTACTCTGGGCAGGGATCTTCGGAGACCCAGTACTTC. The genes are TRBV6-2 or TRBV6-3 and TRBJ2-5; TRBD1 might be the D (5 bases). The V end was cut by 0 bases, the J end by 5 bases, with 16 bases between. CDR1 and CDR2 from the germline V gene are MNHEY and SVGEGT. This CDR3 comprises 16 residues.

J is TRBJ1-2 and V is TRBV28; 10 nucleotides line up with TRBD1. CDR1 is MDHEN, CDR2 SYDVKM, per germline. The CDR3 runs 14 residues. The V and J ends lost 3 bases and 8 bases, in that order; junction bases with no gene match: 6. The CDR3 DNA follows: TGTGCCAGCAGTTTGGGACAGGGGCGGGAGGGCTACACCTTC. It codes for CASSLGQGREGYTF.

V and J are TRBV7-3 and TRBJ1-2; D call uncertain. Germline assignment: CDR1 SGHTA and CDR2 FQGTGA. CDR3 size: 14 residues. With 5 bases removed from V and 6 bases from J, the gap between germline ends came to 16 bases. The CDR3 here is CASSARGRPDGYTF. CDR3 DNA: TGTGCCAGCAGCGCCAGAGGCAGACCCGATGGCTACACCTTC.

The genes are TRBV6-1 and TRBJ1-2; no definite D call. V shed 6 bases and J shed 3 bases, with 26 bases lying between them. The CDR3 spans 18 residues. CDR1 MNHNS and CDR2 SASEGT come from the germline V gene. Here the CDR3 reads CASSRRREGKTRDYGYTF. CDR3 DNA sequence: TGTGCCAGCAGCCGCCGGAGGGAGGGAAAGACTCGGGACTATGGCTACACCTTC.

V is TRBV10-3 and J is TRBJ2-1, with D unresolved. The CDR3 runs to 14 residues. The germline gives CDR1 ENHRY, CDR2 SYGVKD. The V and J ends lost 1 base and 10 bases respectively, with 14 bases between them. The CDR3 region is CAISEFEWVGEQFF. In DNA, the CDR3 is TGTGCCATCAGTGAGTTTGAATGGGTGGGAGAGCAGTTCTTC.

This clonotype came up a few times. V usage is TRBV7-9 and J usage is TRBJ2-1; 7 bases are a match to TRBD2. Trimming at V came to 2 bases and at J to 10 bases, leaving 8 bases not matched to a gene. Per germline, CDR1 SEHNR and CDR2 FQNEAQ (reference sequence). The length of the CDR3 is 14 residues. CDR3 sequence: CASSLQAGLFEQFF. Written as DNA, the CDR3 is TGTGCCAGCAGCTTACAAGCGGGACTATTCGAGCAGTTCTTC.

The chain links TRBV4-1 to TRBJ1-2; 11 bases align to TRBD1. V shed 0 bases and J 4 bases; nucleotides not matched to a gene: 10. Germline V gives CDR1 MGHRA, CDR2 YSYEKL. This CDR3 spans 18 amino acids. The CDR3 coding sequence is TGCGCCAGCAGCCAAGACCCGTCCGGGACAGGGGGTTTCTATGGCTACACCTTC. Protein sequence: CASSQDPSGTGGFYGYTF.

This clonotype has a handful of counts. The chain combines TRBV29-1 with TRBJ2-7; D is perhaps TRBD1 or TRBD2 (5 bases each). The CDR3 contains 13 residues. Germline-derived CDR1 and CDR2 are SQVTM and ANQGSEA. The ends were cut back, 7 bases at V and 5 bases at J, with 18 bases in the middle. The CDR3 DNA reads TGCAGCGCCCTAGTGGGGCTCGGGGACGAGCAGTACTTC. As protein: CSALVGLGDEQYF.

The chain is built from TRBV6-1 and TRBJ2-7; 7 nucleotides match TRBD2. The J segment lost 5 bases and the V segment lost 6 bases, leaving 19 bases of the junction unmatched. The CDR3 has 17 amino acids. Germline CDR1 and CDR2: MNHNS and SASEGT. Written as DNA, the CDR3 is TGTGCCAGCAGCATAGAAATCCGGGACTACTCCGGTAACGAGCAGTACTTC. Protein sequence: CASSIEIRDYSGNEQYF.

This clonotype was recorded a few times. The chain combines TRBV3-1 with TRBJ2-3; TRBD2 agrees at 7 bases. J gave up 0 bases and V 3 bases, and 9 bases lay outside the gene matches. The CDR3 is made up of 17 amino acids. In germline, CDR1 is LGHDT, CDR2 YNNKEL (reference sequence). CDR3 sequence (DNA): TGTGCCAGCAGCCACTTAATGGGGGGGAGTAGCACAGATACGCAGTATTTT. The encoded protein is CASSHLMGGSSTDTQYF.

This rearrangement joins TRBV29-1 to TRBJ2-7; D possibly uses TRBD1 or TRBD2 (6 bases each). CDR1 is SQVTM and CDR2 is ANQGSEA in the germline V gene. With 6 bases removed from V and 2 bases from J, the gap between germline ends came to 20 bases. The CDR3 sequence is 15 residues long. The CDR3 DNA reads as TGCAGCGTCTATAGTATACAGGGAGGCCCCTACGAGCAGTACTTC. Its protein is CSVYSIQGGPYEQYF.

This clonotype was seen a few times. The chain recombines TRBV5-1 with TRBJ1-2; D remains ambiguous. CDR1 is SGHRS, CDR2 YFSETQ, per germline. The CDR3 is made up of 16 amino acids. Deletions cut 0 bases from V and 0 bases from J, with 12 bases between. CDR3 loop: CASSLDSSTTNYGYTF. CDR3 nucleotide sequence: TGCGCCAGCAGCTTGGACAGCTCAACCACTAACTATGGCTACACCTTC.

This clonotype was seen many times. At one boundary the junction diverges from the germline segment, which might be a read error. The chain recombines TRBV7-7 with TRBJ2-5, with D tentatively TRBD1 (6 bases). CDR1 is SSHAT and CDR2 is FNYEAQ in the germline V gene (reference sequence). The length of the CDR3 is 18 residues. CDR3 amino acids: CASSRRIQDRSGQETQYF. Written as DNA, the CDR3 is TGTGCTAGCAGTCGTCGAATTCAAGACAGGTCCGGGCAAGAGACCCAGTACTTC.

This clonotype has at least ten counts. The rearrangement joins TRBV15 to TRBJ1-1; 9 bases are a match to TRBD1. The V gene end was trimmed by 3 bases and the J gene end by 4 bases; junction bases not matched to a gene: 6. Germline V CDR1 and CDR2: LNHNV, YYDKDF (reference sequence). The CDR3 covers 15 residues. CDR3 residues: CATSRKDRGATEAFF. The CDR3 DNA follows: TGTGCCACCAGCAGGAAGGACAGGGGTGCCACTGAAGCTTTCTTT.

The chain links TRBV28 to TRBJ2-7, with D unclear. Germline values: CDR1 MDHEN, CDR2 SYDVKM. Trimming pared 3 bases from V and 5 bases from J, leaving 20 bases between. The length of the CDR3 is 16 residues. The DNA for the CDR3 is TGTGCCAGCAGTTTGAACCCAGCCCGATCGATCGACGAGCAGTACTTC. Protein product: CASSLNPARSIDEQYF.

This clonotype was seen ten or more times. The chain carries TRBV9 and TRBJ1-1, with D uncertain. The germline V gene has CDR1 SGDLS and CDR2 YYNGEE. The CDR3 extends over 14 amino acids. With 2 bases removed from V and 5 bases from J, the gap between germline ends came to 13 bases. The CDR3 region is CASSVDTGGTEAFF. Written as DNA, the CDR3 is TGTGCCAGCAGCGTTGACACCGGCGGAACTGAAGCTTTCTTT. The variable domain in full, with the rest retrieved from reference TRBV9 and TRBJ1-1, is DSGVTQTPKHLITATGQRVTLRCSPRSGDLSVYWYQQSLDQGLQFLIQYYNGEERAKGNILERFSAQQFPDLHSELNLSSLELGDSALYFCASSVDTGGTEAFFGQGTRLTVV.

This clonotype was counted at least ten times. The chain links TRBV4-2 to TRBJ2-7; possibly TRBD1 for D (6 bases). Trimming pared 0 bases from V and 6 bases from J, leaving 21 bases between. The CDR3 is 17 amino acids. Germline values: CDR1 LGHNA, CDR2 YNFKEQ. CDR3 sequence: CASSQDPSGVGAVEQYF. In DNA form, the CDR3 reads TGTGCCAGCAGCCAAGACCCCTCAGGGGTGGGAGCTGTCGAGCAGTACTTC.

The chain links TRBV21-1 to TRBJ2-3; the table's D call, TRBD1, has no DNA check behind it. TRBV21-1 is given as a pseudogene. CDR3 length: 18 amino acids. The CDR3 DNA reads TGTGCCAGCAGCAAAAGTCGCCAGGGGGACATCTCCACAGATACGCAGTATTTT. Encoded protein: CASSKSRQGDISTDTQYF.

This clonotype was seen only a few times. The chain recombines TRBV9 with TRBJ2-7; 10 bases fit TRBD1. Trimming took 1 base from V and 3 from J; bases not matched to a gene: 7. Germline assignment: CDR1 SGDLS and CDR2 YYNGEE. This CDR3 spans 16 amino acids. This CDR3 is CASSVSLRDRGYEQYF. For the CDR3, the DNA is TGTGCCAGCAGCGTATCCCTCCGGGACAGGGGCTACGAGCAGTACTTC.

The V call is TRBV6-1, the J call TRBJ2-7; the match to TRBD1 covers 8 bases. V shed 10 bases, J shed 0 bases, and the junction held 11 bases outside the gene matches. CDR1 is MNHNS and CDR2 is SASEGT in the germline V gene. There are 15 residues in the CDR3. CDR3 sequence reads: CATSDRGSSSYEQYF. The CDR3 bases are TGTGCCACCTCCGACAGGGGATCGAGCTCCTACGAGCAGTACTTC.

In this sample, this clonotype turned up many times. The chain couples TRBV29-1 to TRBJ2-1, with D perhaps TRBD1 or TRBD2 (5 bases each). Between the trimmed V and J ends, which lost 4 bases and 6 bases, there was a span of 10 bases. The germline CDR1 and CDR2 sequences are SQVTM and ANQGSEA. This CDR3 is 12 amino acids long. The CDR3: CSVVGTPNEQFF. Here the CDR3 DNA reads TGCAGCGTTGTAGGGACCCCCAATGAGCAGTTCTTC.

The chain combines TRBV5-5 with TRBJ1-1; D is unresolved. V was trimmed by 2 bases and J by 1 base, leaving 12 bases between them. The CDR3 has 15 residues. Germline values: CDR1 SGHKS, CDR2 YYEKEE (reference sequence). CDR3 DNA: TGTGCCAGCAGCTTTATTGAGGGCCAGAACACTGAAGCTTTCTTT. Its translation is CASSFIEGQNTEAFF.

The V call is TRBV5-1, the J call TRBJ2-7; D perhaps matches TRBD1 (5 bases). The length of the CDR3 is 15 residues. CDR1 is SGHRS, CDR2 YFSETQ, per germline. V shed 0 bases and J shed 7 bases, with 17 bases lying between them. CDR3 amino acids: CASSLDPQGGMEQYF. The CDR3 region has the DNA TGCGCCAGCAGCTTGGATCCCCAGGGTGGTATGGAGCAGTACTTC.

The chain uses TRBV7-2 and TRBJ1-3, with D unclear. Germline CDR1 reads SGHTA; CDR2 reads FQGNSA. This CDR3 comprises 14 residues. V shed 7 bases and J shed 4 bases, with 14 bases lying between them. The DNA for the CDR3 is TGTGCCAGCACCCGAAGCTCGGGAGGAAACACCATATATTTT. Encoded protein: CASTRSSGGNTIYF.